Each of the 9 T cell receptor beta chains below was sequenced from the same sample in a study of tumor-infiltrating lymphocytes in localized non-small cell lung cancer. Sequencing was performed with immunoSEQ multiplex PCR; in TCRdb, only in-frame clones are kept and a portion is missing. The sample lists more than 10,000 clones, 79% seen once, with about an eighth in the top ten. Input material: lung tumor tissue. These receptors were obtained from a human donor with non-small cell lung cancer.

The chain employs TRBV4-3 and TRBJ1-1; D perhaps matches TRBD1 (5 bases). Germline lookup yields CDR1 LGHNA and CDR2 YSLEER. The V end was cut by 0 bases, the J end by 5 bases, with 19 bases between. The CDR3 is made up of 17 amino acids. CDR3 sequence (DNA): TGCGCCAGCAGCCAAGATAGGAGCAGGGTTGTTGGAACTGAAGCTTTCTTT. Translation gives CASSQDRSRVVGTEAFF.

This clone was detected once. V usage is TRBV19 and J usage is TRBJ2-3; no definite D call. V lost 5 bases and J lost 3, with 9 bases in between. The germline CDR1 and CDR2 sequences are LNHDA and SQIVND (reference sequence). This CDR3 is 13 amino acids long. CDR3 amino acids: CASSFTITDTQYF. DNA for the CDR3: TGTGCCAGTAGTTTCACAATAACAGATACGCAGTATTTT.

V gene TRBV25-1 combines with J gene TRBJ1-4, with D maybe TRBD1 (5 bases). Trimming stripped 6 bases from V and 3 bases from J, with 20 bases between. Looked up from germline, CDR1 is MGHDK and CDR2 is SYGVNS. The CDR3 extends over 17 amino acids. In nucleotides, the CDR3 is TGTGCCAGCAGCGAAGAACAGGTTCATCCGGCTAATGAAAAACTGTTTTTT. Encoded protein: CASSEEQVHPANEKLFF.

The CDR3 protein is CASSSRDGAYEQYF. The CDR3 DNA is TGTGCCAGCAGTTCCCGGGACGGAGCCTACGAGCAGTACTTC. The V gene is TRBV6-5, the J gene TRBJ2-7; D possibly matches TRBD1 or TRBD2 (5 bases each). The CDR3 contains 14 residues. From germline, CDR1 is MNHEY and CDR2 SVGAGI. The V and J ends lost 4 bases and 2 bases respectively, with 12 bases between them.

The genes are TRBV7-2 and TRBJ1-6; no clear D gene. The length of the CDR3 is 11 residues. Trimming shortened V by 2 bases and J by 7 bases, and 0 bases separated the two germline ends. Germline V lookup: CDR1 SGHTA, CDR2 FQGNSA. DNA of the CDR3: TGTGCCAGCAGCTTAAATTCACCCCTCCACTTT. Protein: CASSLNSPLHF.

This clone was seen only a few times. The chain links TRBV30 to TRBJ1-1, with 8 nucleotides matching TRBD1. This CDR3 spans 15 amino acids. Unmatched junction bases numbered 12, after V lost 4 bases and J lost 5 bases. Germline V gene sequence: CDR1 GTSNPN, CDR2 SVGIG (reference sequence). The CDR3 is CAWNLPDRVGTEAFF. CDR3 nucleotides: TGTGCCTGGAACCTACCGGACAGGGTGGGGACTGAAGCTTTCTTT.

J is TRBJ1-5 and V is TRBV10-3; D is unresolved. Trimming left V 2 bases short and J 0 bases short, with 2 bases between. The CDR3 length is 13 residues. Germline CDR1 reads ENHRY; CDR2 reads SYGVKD. This chain's CDR3 is CAISENSNQPQHF. The CDR3 nucleotides are TGTGCCATCAGTGAGAATAGCAATCAGCCCCAGCATTTT.

The genes are TRBV29-1 and TRBJ2-1, with 12 bases aligning to TRBD2. This CDR3 comprises 15 residues. V trimming: 8 bases; J trimming: 8 bases; junction bases outside the gene matches: 13. The germline gives CDR1 SQVTM, CDR2 ANQGSEA. Here the CDR3 DNA reads TGCAGCCTAGGAGGGCCCGGGACTAGCGGGTATGAGCAGTTCTTC. Protein product: CSLGGPGTSGYEQFF.

The rearrangement uses TRBV27 and TRBJ2-3; no firm D call. CDR3 length equals 12 residues. The V and J ends lost 6 bases and 4 bases respectively, with 8 bases between them. Germline V gene lookup returns CDR1 MNHEY and CDR2 SMNVEV (reference sequence). The CDR3 protein is CASRRIPDTQYF. CDR3 nucleotides: TGTGCCAGCAGACGAATTCCAGATACGCAGTATTTT.